The rows below give T cell receptor beta chains drawn from one sample of a study of T cell repertoires in cytomegalovirus infection. Their specific antigens are unknown. TCRdb re-derived calls from the reads in MiXCR, one entry per CDR3 protein. The sample has 750,000 to 950,000 distinct CDR3 sequences; almost 30% are singletons. The sequencing here drew on cultured CD8+ T cells from PBMCs, taken from culture after CMV antigen stimulation. The receptors shown here come from a human donor in good health (CMV status not recorded). Some clones in this sample may be carry-over from other donors' samples. CDR3s leave out the opening cysteine and the closing phenylalanine or tryptophan. The D gene is left open where the match is weak. Size values are once, few and many counts, or a class for expanded clones, and some rows have none.

clone size: few
D gene: .
V gene: TRBV7-9
CDR3 protein: ASSPPDRGIYEQY

clone size: .
D gene: TRBD2
V gene: TRBV27
CDR3 protein: ASNSGGADEQY

clone size: .
D gene: .
V gene: TRBV6-2/TRBV6-3
CDR3 protein: ASSYSGRSEAF

clone size: many
D gene: TRBD2
V gene: TRBV7-6
CDR3 protein: ASSTLAGGYNEQF

clone size: few
D gene: TRBD1
V gene: TRBV5-1
CDR3 protein: ASSFKGGREKSF

clone size: few
D gene: .
V gene: TRBV6-5
CDR3 protein: ASSYSISETPGYT

clone size: .
D gene: .
V gene: TRBV6-6
CDR3 protein: ASSYENTDSFYSNQPQH

clone size: .
D gene: .
V gene: TRBV19
CDR3 protein: ASSIFHGYEQY

clone size: many
D gene: .
V gene: TRBV7-6
CDR3 protein: ASSSPGANVLT

clone size: .
D gene: .
V gene: TRBV7-6
CDR3 protein: ASSPPGRNEQF

clone size: .
D gene: TRBD2
V gene: TRBV7-8
CDR3 protein: ASSKGLAGEIGSYEQY

clone size: .
D gene: TRBD2
V gene: TRBV27
CDR3 protein: ASSGGASCEQY

clone size: .
D gene: TRBD1
V gene: TRBV7-6
CDR3 protein: ASSRLSDRGPAGELF

clone size: .
D gene: .
V gene: TRBV7-9
CDR3 protein: ASSLAFQGTTNTEAF

clone size: few
D gene: .
V gene: TRBV15
CDR3 protein: ATSTHSSGDWGETQY

clone size: .
D gene: TRBD1
V gene: TRBV20-1
CDR3 protein: SAWTGVYGYT

clone size: few
D gene: .
V gene: TRBV7-9
CDR3 protein: ASSFAFPEQY

clone size: many
D gene: TRBD1
V gene: TRBV7-2
CDR3 protein: ASSLYGSGDSRGYT

clone size: .
D gene: TRBD1
V gene: TRBV7-9
CDR3 protein: ASSSRDSVHQPQH

clone size: few
D gene: TRBD2
V gene: TRBV5-6
CDR3 protein: ASSLELAGASLRDGGTDTQY

clone size: few
D gene: .
V gene: TRBV3-1
CDR3 protein: ASSLGNGANYGYT

clone size: few
D gene: TRBD2
V gene: TRBV7-3
CDR3 protein: ASSSSGKNNEQF

clone size: few
D gene: .
V gene: TRBV11-2
CDR3 protein: ASSLDGWGNTEAF

clone size: .
D gene: .
V gene: TRBV9
CDR3 protein: ASSASTSYETQY

clone size: many
D gene: TRBD1
V gene: TRBV5-4
CDR3 protein: ASSGPGQGSYEQY

clone size: few
D gene: .
V gene: TRBV9
CDR3 protein: ASSVAGNRNSPLH

clone size: few
D gene: .
V gene: TRBV14
CDR3 protein: ASSQDLEGLNTEAF

clone size: few
D gene: TRBD1
V gene: TRBV25-1
CDR3 protein: ASRAGTGANTEAF

clone size: few
D gene: TRBD2
V gene: TRBV19
CDR3 protein: ASTTIIGGGMDTGELF

clone size: .
D gene: .
V gene: TRBV12-5
CDR3 protein: ASAGGDREAF

clone size: .
D gene: .
V gene: TRBV7-4
CDR3 protein: ANSPTLGGLSSGNTIY

clone size: few
D gene: TRBD2
V gene: TRBV4-2
CDR3 protein: ASSQDRQGLAGSYTGELF

clone size: .
D gene: .
V gene: TRBV6-2/TRBV6-3
CDR3 protein: ASRGGGFYNEQF

clone size: .
D gene: TRBD2
V gene: TRBV7-8
CDR3 protein: ASIILAGGRNEQF

clone size: few
D gene: .
V gene: TRBV7-6
CDR3 protein: ASTKWAISNTGELF

clone size: .
D gene: TRBD2
V gene: TRBV10-3
CDR3 protein: AVLLAGINEQF

clone size: .
D gene: TRBD2
V gene: TRBV19
CDR3 protein: ASRKTEGRAQETQY

clone size: few
D gene: .
V gene: TRBV20-1
CDR3 protein: SAPPPTGLAGYT

clone size: .
D gene: .
V gene: TRBV20-1
CDR3 protein: SARDDKGLGNIQY

clone size: .
D gene: .
V gene: TRBV19
CDR3 protein: ASSLGGQLSGYT

clone size: .
D gene: .
V gene: TRBV6-4
CDR3 protein: ASSDTGSTEAF

clone size: few
D gene: .
V gene: TRBV4-2
CDR3 protein: ASSQATATDRTVVEAL

clone size: .
D gene: TRBD2
V gene: TRBV5-6
CDR3 protein: ASSLERGPSYNEQF

clone size: many
D gene: .
V gene: TRBV19
CDR3 protein: ASSISGRGRWNAEAF

clone size: few
D gene: .
V gene: TRBV7-4
CDR3 protein: ASLGPRNYGYT

clone size: .
D gene: TRBD2
V gene: TRBV7-6
CDR3 protein: ATQGVPSGANEQY

clone size: .
D gene: .
V gene: TRBV6-5
CDR3 protein: ASRYHEELF

clone size: .
D gene: .
V gene: TRBV10-3
CDR3 protein: AISESTGLYNEQF

clone size: .
D gene: .
V gene: TRBV6-2/TRBV6-3
CDR3 protein: ASSYRAQGYQPQH

clone size: .
D gene: .
V gene: TRBV3-1
CDR3 protein: ASSQAHGGDPNYGYT

clone size: .
D gene: .
V gene: TRBV7-9
CDR3 protein: ASSLGDSGNQPQH

clone size: .
D gene: TRBD2
V gene: TRBV20-1
CDR3 protein: SASFPGLAGFKETQY

clone size: many
D gene: .
V gene: TRBV27
CDR3 protein: ASRVGSNQPQH

clone size: .
D gene: TRBD1
V gene: TRBV5-5
CDR3 protein: ASSSGQPYEQD